The clone carrying this TCR beta chain was observed a handful of times. Peripheral blood CD8+ and CD4+ T cells were profiled by TCR beta sequencing. These data are taken from a study of CD8 T cells in Susac syndrome. The CDR3 has 15 amino acids. The germline gives CDR1 MNHNY, CDR2 SVGAGI (reference sequence). J lost 4 bases, V lost 0 bases, and 3 bases had no gene match. It was with random hexamers that about 0.45 to 1 ug RNA was reverse transcribed. TCRdb re-called the immunoSEQ multiplex PCR reads through MiXCR, storing one row per CDR3 protein. The sample contains tens of thousands of distinct CDR3 sequences, roughly 91% of which appear only once.

This receptor was identified in a human donor with multiple sclerosis. The J gene is TRBJ2-1, the V gene TRBV6-6; 7 bases agree with TRBD2. Material for sequencing was CD8+ T cells from PBMCs. Here the CDR3 DNA reads TGTGCCAGCAGTTACTCGTCTAGCGGTTACAATGAGCAGTTCTTC. Translating it yields CASSYSSSGYNEQFF.